Below, 32 T cell receptor beta chains from the same sample are listed, as sequenced in a study of blood T cell repertoires in COVID-19. Sequencing was performed with immunoSEQ multiplex PCR; in TCRdb, only in-frame clones are kept and a portion is missing. The data hold around 370,000 clones, with roughly 91% observed a single time. The material sequenced was PBMCs or T cells enriched from blood (not recorded which). All receptors come from a woman between 18 and 30 years old who had recovered from COVID-19.

The chain joins TRBV2 to TRBJ2-7; D perhaps matches TRBD2 (6 bases). Germline V lookup: CDR1 SNHLY, CDR2 FYNNEI. There are 12 residues in the CDR3. V was pared by 6 bases and J by 3 bases, with 9 bases between. CDR3 nucleotides: TGTGCCAGCAGGGGGGGAGTCTACGAGCAGTACTTC. Translation: CASRGGVYEQYF.

The chain employs TRBV2 and TRBJ1-3; D is unresolved. This CDR3 spans 13 amino acids. From germline, CDR1 is SNHLY and CDR2 FYNNEI. The germline V and J ends were trimmed by 2 bases and 8 bases, with 10 bases remaining between them. DNA for the CDR3: TGTGCCAGCAGTGAACGAGGGCAGGACACCATATATTTT. This translates into CASSERGQDTIYF.

The V gene is TRBV12-3 or TRBV12-4, the J gene TRBJ1-2; possible D gene TRBD1, 5 bases. This CDR3 contains 13 residues. V dropped 5 bases and J dropped 7 bases, with 14 bases sitting between them. CDR3 DNA: TGTGCCAGCAGTCCTCTCAGGGCCGGTGGCTACACCTTC. Its translation is CASSPLRAGGYTF.

The CDR3 loop reads CATSRGEDPGLMGNQPQHF. The CDR3 nucleotides are TGTGCCACCAGCAGAGGTGAGGACCCGGGATTAATGGGCAATCAGCCCCAGCATTTT. The chain links TRBV15 to TRBJ1-5; no reliable D call. Trimming stripped 1 base from V and 2 bases from J, with 21 bases between. CDR1 and CDR2 from the germline V gene are LNHNV and YYDKDF (reference sequence). The CDR3 spans 19 residues.

The genes are TRBV5-6 and TRBJ1-2; D unclear. This CDR3 is built from 15 residues. V lost 1 base and J lost 0, with 10 bases in between. The germline gives CDR1 SGHDT, CDR2 YYEEEE. The CDR3 nucleotides are TGTGCCAGCAGCTTGAATTACAATTCTAACTATGGCTACACCTTC. This gives the protein CASSLNYNSNYGYTF. Using reference TRBV5-6 and TRBJ1-2 for the parts outside the CDR3, the full variable domain is DAGVTQSPTHLIKTRGQQVTLRCSPKSGHDTVSWYQQALGQGPQFIFQYYEEEERQRGNFPDRFSGHQFPNYSSELNVNALLLGDSALYLCASSLNYNSNYGYTFGSGTRLTVV.

The genes are TRBV13 and TRBJ1-6; maybe TRBD1 (5 bases). CDR1 and CDR2 (germline): PRHDT, FYEKMQ (reference sequence). The CDR3 contains 16 residues. V lost 2 bases to trimming and J lost 3 bases, with 11 bases between them. The CDR3 coding sequence is TGTGCCAGCAGCTTAAGGGGTGCTTTCTATAATTCACCCCTCCACTTT. It is translated as CASSLRGAFYNSPLHF.

V and J are TRBV19 and TRBJ1-5, with no clear D. CDR3 length: 13 residues. Germline V lookup: CDR1 LNHDA, CDR2 SQIVND (reference sequence). Between the trimmed V and J ends, which lost 4 bases and 2 bases, there was a span of 6 bases. The CDR3 loop is CASSRQRNQPQHF. CDR3 in DNA: TGTGCCAGTAGTAGACAACGCAATCAGCCCCAGCATTTT.

The J gene is TRBJ1-4, the V gene TRBV5-1; tentative D call: TRBD1 (6 bases). The V gene's germline CDR1 is SGHRS and CDR2 YFSETQ. The CDR3 totals 15 residues. Trimming took off 4 bases at V and 1 base at J, with 11 bases between the two ends. The CDR3 coding sequence is TGCGCCAGCAGCGGCCAGACAGGAACTAATGAAAAACTGTTTTTT. Its protein product is CASSGQTGTNEKLFF.

The chain uses TRBV7-2 and TRBJ1-3, with 8 bases aligning to TRBD1. This CDR3 has 17 residues. Germline V gives CDR1 SGHTA, CDR2 FQGNSA. J gave up 3 bases and V 1 base, and 8 bases lay outside the gene matches. The CDR3 loop reads CASSLGAGGNRGNTIYF. CDR3 DNA: TGTGCCAGCAGCTTAGGCGCAGGGGGCAACCGTGGAAACACCATATATTTT.

V and J are TRBV21-1 and TRBJ2-3; the table gives TRBD1 as D, unverified against the DNA. TRBV21-1 is a pseudogene. The CDR3 is made up of 15 amino acids. This CDR3 is CASSKTGSQADTQYF. The CDR3 DNA reads as TGTGCCAGCAGCAAGACAGGTAGTCAGGCAGATACGCAGTATTTT.

This chain uses TRBV6-5 with TRBJ1-5, with 7 bases matching TRBD1. The ends lost 6 bases at V and 2 bases at J; junction bases unmatched: 7. CDR3 size: 15 residues. The germline CDR1 and CDR2 sequences are MNHEY and SVGAGI. The CDR3 spells CASSPGGFGNQPQHF. The CDR3 DNA sequence: TGTGCCAGCAGCCCAGGGGGATTCGGCAATCAGCCCCAGCATTTT.

This clone turned up a few times. V is TRBV27 and J is TRBJ2-7; 12 nucleotides agree with TRBD1. The J segment lost 5 bases and the V segment lost 5 bases, leaving 16 bases of the junction unmatched. From germline, CDR1 is MNHEY and CDR2 SMNVEV (reference sequence). The CDR3 totals 18 residues. The CDR3 coding sequence is TGTGCCAGCAGTCGAAAGCGTCTGGGACAGGGGGCGAGCAACGAGCAGTACTTC. It is translated as CASSRKRLGQGASNEQYF.

The gene calls are TRBV24-1 and TRBJ1-2; D not resolved. Between the trimmed V and J ends, which lost 5 bases and 3 bases, there was a span of 6 bases. Germline loops: CDR1 KGHDR, CDR2 SFDVKD. The CDR3 covers 12 residues. This CDR3 reads CATSAGDYGYTF. The DNA of the CDR3 is TGTGCCACCAGTGCCGGAGACTATGGCTACACCTTC.

The chain couples TRBV24-1 to TRBJ2-7, with D maybe TRBD2 (6 bases). CDR1 is KGHDR, CDR2 SFDVKD, per germline. Trimming pared 2 bases from V and 7 bases from J, leaving 14 bases between. The CDR3 extends over 14 amino acids. The CDR3 bases are TGTGCCACCAGTGATTCTACTTGGGCGGGAGAGCAGTACTTC. Encoded protein: CATSDSTWAGEQYF.

This clone was seen a single time. This specimen includes other DNA sequences encoding the same CDR3. The rearrangement joins TRBV6-5 to TRBJ1-3; no clear D. Germline V gene data show CDR1 as MNHEY and CDR2 as SVGAGI. The length of the CDR3 is 13 residues. Trimming pared 0 bases from V and 4 bases from J, leaving 4 bases between. The CDR3 sequence is CASSYSRGNTIYF. The CDR3 coding sequence is TGTGCCAGCAGTTACTCGCGGGGAAACACCATATATTTT.

This clone has just one count. The chain couples TRBV5-8 to TRBJ1-4; unclear D gene. The CDR3 runs 17 residues. From germline, CDR1 is SGHTS and CDR2 YDEGEE. Trimming left V 1 base short and J 5 bases short, with 18 bases between. The CDR3 loop reads CASSLLVAGLGNEKLFF. The CDR3 DNA follows: TGTGCCAGCAGCTTGCTGGTGGCAGGCCTTGGGAATGAAAAACTGTTTTTT.

J is TRBJ1-1 and V is TRBV4-3, with 7 bases identical to TRBD1. Looked up from germline, CDR1 is LGHNA and CDR2 is YSLEER. After removal of 0 bases from V and 2 bases from J, the junction contained 3 bases not matched to a gene. The CDR3 covers 15 residues. CDR3 amino acids: CASSQDGTANTEAFF. In DNA, the CDR3 is TGCGCCAGCAGCCAAGATGGGACAGCCAACACTGAAGCTTTCTTT.

The J gene is TRBJ1-2, the V gene TRBV7-9, with D tentatively TRBD1 (6 bases). CDR1 and CDR2 (germline): SEHNR, FQNEAQ (reference sequence). CDR3 length: 18 residues. V lost 5 bases, J lost 0 bases, and 22 bases lay in between. The CDR3 bases are TGTGCCAGCAGCCCCATCGGACAGTCCGGCGCCCCTAACTATGGCTACACCTTC. Its protein product is CASSPIGQSGAPNYGYTF.

The CDR3 loop is CASSSRDVNQPQHF. The CDR3 nucleotides are TGTGCCAGCAGCTCTCGGGATGTCAATCAGCCCCAGCATTTT. V is TRBV11-2 and J is TRBJ1-5, with D unclear. Germline values: CDR1 SGHAT, CDR2 FQNNGV. The CDR3 loop spans 14 amino acids. Trimming left V 4 bases short and J 3 bases short, with 10 bases between.

J is TRBJ1-2 and V is TRBV7-9; 9 bases are a match to TRBD1. CDR1 is SEHNR and CDR2 is FQNEAQ in the germline V gene (reference sequence). This CDR3 comprises 14 residues. After removal of 5 bases from V and 4 bases from J, the junction contained 5 bases not matched to a gene. The CDR3 sequence is CASSGQGKPYGYTF. The DNA for the CDR3 is TGTGCCAGCAGCGGACAGGGGAAACCCTATGGCTACACCTTC.

The gene calls are TRBV5-6 and TRBJ2-7; 8 bases fit TRBD1. Per the germline V gene, CDR1 is SGHDT and CDR2 is YYEEEE. The CDR3 is made up of 15 amino acids. V shed 5 bases and J 2 bases; nucleotides not matched to a gene: 9. As DNA, the CDR3 is TGTGCCAGCAGTCCACCCAGGGGGCCAACCTACGAGCAGTACTTC. This translates into CASSPPRGPTYEQYF.

The rearrangement uses TRBV6-4 and TRBJ1-1; perhaps TRBD1 as D (5 bases). V lost 7 bases and J 1 base, leaving 13 bases between the germline ends. In germline, CDR1 is MRHNA, CDR2 SNTAGT. The CDR3 contains 14 residues. Written as DNA, the CDR3 is TGTGCCAGCAAGGGTGACAGTCCGAACACTGAAGCTTTCTTT. Its translation is CASKGDSPNTEAFF.

In DNA form, the CDR3 reads TGCAGCGTTGAAGGTATTCGGGGTTCCTACGAGCAGTACTTC. Translating gives CSVEGIRGSYEQYF. V and J are TRBV29-1 and TRBJ2-7, with a weak D call TRBD2 (5 bases). Germline V gene lookup returns CDR1 SQVTM and CDR2 ANQGSEA. Trimming stripped 1 base from V and 1 base from J, with 11 bases between. CDR3 length: 14 residues.

This chain joins TRBV30 and TRBJ2-7; tentative D call: TRBD1 (6 bases). There are 12 residues in the CDR3. Trimming removed 4 bases at V and 3 bases at J, with 10 bases between. Germline V CDR1 and CDR2: GTSNPN, SVGIG (reference sequence). The chain's CDR3 is CAWMDSNYEQYF. The DNA for the CDR3 is TGTGCCTGGATGGACAGCAACTACGAGCAGTACTTC.

The chain joins TRBV6-4 to TRBJ2-3, with 8 positions matching TRBD2. Germline CDR1 and CDR2: MRHNA and SNTAGT. V lost 0 bases to trimming and J lost 1 base; unmatched junction nucleotides: 0. The CDR3 covers 15 residues. In DNA form, the CDR3 reads TGTGCCAGCAGTGACTCGCGGGGGGGCACAGATACGCAGTATTTT. Translation gives CASSDSRGGTDTQYF.

The table lists this clone with a count of one. This rearrangement joins TRBV27 to TRBJ1-2; D is ambiguous. There are 14 residues in the CDR3. V lost 0 bases, J lost 4 bases, and 9 bases lay in between. Germline V gene sequence: CDR1 MNHEY, CDR2 SMNVEV (reference sequence). CDR3 loop: CASSLSGGFYGYTF. For the CDR3, the DNA is TGTGCCAGCAGTTTATCTGGCGGATTCTATGGCTACACCTTC.

This chain uses TRBV7-3 with TRBJ1-1; D possibly corresponds to TRBD1 (6 bases). Germline CDR1 reads SGHTA; CDR2 reads FQGTGA. V dropped 5 bases and J dropped 10 bases, with 14 bases sitting between them. CDR3 length: 12 residues. Here the CDR3 reads CASSTNQGPAFF. The CDR3 coding sequence is TGTGCCAGCAGCACAAACCAGGGGCCAGCTTTCTTT.

The chain links TRBV7-6 to TRBJ1-5, with 8 positions matching TRBD1. This CDR3 contains 15 residues. CDR1 is SGHVS, CDR2 FNYEAQ, per germline. After removal of 5 bases from V and 3 bases from J, the junction contained 6 bases not matched to a gene. The CDR3 reads CASSRGTGLNQPQHF. CDR3 nucleotide sequence: TGTGCCAGCAGCCGCGGGACAGGTCTCAATCAGCCCCAGCATTTT.

The chain links TRBV6-4 to TRBJ2-3; possible D gene TRBD1, 6 bases. Germline-derived CDR1 and CDR2 are MRHNA and SNTAGT. The CDR3 is 13 residues long. The V gene lost 10 bases and the J gene lost 2 bases, with 13 bases spanning the gap. The CDR3 region is CATSDSFTDTQYF. CDR3 coding DNA: TGTGCCACCTCGGACAGTTTCACAGATACGCAGTATTTT.

This clone showed up just once. The chain recombines TRBV27 with TRBJ2-1; TRBD1 agrees at 10 bases. J gave up 3 bases and V 3 bases, and 8 bases lay outside the gene matches. The germline gives CDR1 MNHEY, CDR2 SMNVEV (reference sequence). CDR3 size: 17 residues. The CDR3 DNA follows: TGTGCCAGCAGTTTCCCAGCCGGGACAGGGGTCTACAATGAGCAGTTCTTC. Amino acids: CASSFPAGTGVYNEQFF.

V usage is TRBV27 and J usage is TRBJ2-7; TRBD1 matches 7 bases. V gave up 0 bases and J gave up 2 bases; unmatched junction bases: 7. This CDR3 comprises 16 residues. Germline loops: CDR1 MNHEY, CDR2 SMNVEV (reference sequence). CDR3 in amino acids: CASSLSWSQGAYEQYF. The CDR3 DNA is TGTGCCAGCAGTTTATCTTGGAGCCAGGGGGCCTACGAGCAGTACTTC.

The rearrangement uses TRBV6-5 and TRBJ2-3; 7 bases line up with TRBD1. The CDR3 has 14 residues. Germline CDR1 reads MNHEY; CDR2 reads SVGAGI. J lost 2 bases, V lost 6 bases, and 5 bases had no gene match. The CDR3 sequence: CASSRGQDTDTQYF. CDR3 bases: TGTGCCAGCAGCCGCGGACAGGACACAGATACGCAGTATTTT.